This T cell receptor (beta chain) was sequenced in a study of blood T cell repertoires in COVID-19. Before they entered the study, exposed participants had met a COVID-19 case within 2 weeks. The J segment lost 4 bases and the V segment lost 2 bases, leaving 9 bases of the junction unmatched. The CDR3 covers 17 residues. CDR1 is SGHVS and CDR2 is FQNEAQ in the germline V gene. Assay: immunoSEQ multiplex PCR; the TCRdb copy retains only in-frame clones and omits some. The sample lists about 230,000 clones, over 75% occurring once. The receptor was derived from a woman in her 30s who had been exposed to COVID-19. This chain joins TRBV7-8 and TRBJ2-2, with TRBD1 identical over 8 bases. Specimen: PBMCs or T cells enriched from blood (not recorded which). This CDR3 is CASSLSWTGPFTGELFF. In DNA form, the CDR3 reads TGTGCCAGCAGCTTATCCTGGACAGGGCCGTTCACCGGGGAGCTGTTTTTT. The whole variable domain, remainder taken from reference TRBV7-8 and TRBJ2-2, is GAGVSQSPRYKVAKRGQDVALRCDPISGHVSLFWYQQALGQGPEFLTYFQNEAQLDKSGLPSDRFFAERPEGSVSTLKIQRTQQEDSAVYLCASSLSWTGPFTGELFFGEGSRLTVL.